The T cell receptor (beta chain) under discussion was sequenced for a study of human T cells and chemical hapten exposure. Attachment of unique molecular identifiers to individual cDNA molecules was performed in the library. TCRdb itself ran the RACE reads through MiXCR, one entry per CDR3 protein. In the table there are about 110,000 distinct CDR3 sequences, 9.5% to 11% of which are singletons. Regarding time point: patch test 1, 2 weeks after DPC sensitization. Treatment described: therapeutic diphenylcyclopropenone sensitization with weekly scalp DPC. This clonotype has at least ten counts. The clonotype was recovered from a woman aged 40 to 55 with alopecia areata. Some clones in this sample may be carry-over from other donors' samples. The source material was whole blood, sampled in connection with sensitization to the hapten diphenylcyclopropenone (DPC).

CDR3 sequence: CASSFTQGVSYNEQFF. CDR3 bases: TGTGCCAGCAGTTTTACTCAGGGAGTCTCCTACAATGAGCAGTTCTTC. V and J are TRBV27 and TRBJ2-1; D possibly uses TRBD1 or TRBD2 (5 bases each). The CDR3 has 16 amino acids. CDR1 and CDR2 from the germline V gene are MNHEY and SMNVEV (reference sequence). Between the trimmed V and J ends, which lost 3 bases and 0 bases, there was a span of 12 bases.